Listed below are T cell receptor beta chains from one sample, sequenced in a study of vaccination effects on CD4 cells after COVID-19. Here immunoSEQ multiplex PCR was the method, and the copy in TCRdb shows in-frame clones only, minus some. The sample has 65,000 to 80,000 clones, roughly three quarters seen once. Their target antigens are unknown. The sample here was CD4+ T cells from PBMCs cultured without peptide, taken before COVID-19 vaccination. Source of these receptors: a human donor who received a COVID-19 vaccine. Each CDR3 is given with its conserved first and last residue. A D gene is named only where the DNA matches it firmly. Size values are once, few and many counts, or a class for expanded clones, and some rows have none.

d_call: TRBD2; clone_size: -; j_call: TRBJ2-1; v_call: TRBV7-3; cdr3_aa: CASSSTSGGRYEQFF; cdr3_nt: TGTGCCAGCAGCTCGACTAGCGGGGGGCGATATGAGCAGTTCTTC
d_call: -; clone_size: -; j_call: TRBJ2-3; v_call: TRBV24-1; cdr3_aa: CATSDPGRGLGTDTQYF; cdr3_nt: TGTGCCACCAGTGATCCTGGCAGAGGGTTGGGCACAGATACGCAGTATTTT
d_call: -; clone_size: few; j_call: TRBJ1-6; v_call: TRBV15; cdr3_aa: CATSRDRNSPLHF; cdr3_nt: TGTGCCACCAGCAGAGATCGGAATTCACCCCTCCACTTT
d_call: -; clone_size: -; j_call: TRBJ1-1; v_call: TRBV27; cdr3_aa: CASSLLGPIMNTEAFF; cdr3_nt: TGTGCCAGCAGTTTATTGGGCCCGATTATGAACACTGAAGCTTTCTTT
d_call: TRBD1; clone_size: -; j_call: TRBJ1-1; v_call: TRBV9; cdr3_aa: CASSAGTGRMNTEAFF; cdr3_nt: TGTGCCAGCAGCGCGGGGACAGGAAGAATGAACACTGAAGCTTTCTTT
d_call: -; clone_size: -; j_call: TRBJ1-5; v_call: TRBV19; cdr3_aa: CASNTLRQPQHF; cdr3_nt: TGTGCCAGTAATACCCTGAGGCAGCCCCAGCATTTT
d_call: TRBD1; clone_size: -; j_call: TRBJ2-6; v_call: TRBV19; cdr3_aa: CASHGTGISGANVLTF; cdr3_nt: TGTGCCAGTCATGGGACAGGAATCTCTGGGGCCAACGTCCTGACTTTC
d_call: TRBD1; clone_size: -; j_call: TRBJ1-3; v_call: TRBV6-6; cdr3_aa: CASRAGGSGNTIYF; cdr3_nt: TGTGCCAGCAGGGCAGGGGGATCTGGAAACACCATATATTTT
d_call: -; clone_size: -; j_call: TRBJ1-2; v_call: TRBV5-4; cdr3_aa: CASSLDGYYGYTF; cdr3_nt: TGTGCCAGCAGCTTGGATGGGTACTATGGCTACACCTTC
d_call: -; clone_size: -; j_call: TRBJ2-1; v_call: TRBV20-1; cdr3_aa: CSASRGPRGNEQFF; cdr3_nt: TGCAGTGCTAGTCGCGGGCCCCGGGGCAATGAGCAGTTCTTC
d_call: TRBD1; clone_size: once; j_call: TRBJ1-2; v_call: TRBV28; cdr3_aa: CASSLSGTGTSYGYTF; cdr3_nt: TGTGCCAGCAGTTTATCCGGGACAGGGACCTCCTATGGCTACACCTTC
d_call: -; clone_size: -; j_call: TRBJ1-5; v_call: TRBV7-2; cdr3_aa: CASSRSNGGNQPQHF; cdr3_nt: TGTGCCAGCAGCCGCAGTAACGGGGGCAATCAGCCCCAGCATTTT
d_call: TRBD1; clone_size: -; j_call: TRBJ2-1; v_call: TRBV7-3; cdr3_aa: CASSLNTGAISSYNEQFF; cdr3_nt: TGTGCCAGCAGCTTAAATACAGGGGCCATAAGCTCCTACAATGAGCAGTTCTTC
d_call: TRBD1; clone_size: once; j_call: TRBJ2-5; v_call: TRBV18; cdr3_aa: CASSLDRDEETQYF; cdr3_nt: TGTGCCAGCTCACTAGACAGGGACGAAGAGACCCAGTACTTC
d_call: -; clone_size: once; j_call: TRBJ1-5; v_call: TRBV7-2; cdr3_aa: CASSPDGYSNQPQHF; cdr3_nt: TGTGCCAGCAGCCCCGACGGATATAGCAATCAGCCCCAGCATTTT
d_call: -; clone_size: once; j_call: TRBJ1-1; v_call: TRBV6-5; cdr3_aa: CASSYRQGTTFF; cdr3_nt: TGTGCCAGCAGTTATAGGCAGGGTACAACTTTCTTT
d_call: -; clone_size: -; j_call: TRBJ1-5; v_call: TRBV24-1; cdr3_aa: CATSDSGTLSNQPQHF; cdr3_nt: TGTGCCACCAGTGATTCCGGGACATTAAGCAATCAGCCCCAGCATTTT
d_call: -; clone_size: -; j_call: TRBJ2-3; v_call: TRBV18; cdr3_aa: CASSLRTDTQYF; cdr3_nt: TGTGCCAGCTCACTTAGAACAGATACGCAGTATTTT
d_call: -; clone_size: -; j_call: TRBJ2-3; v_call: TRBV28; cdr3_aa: CASSLGGTGNTQYF; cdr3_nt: TGTGCCAGCAGTTTAGGTGGAACTGGGAATACGCAGTATTTT
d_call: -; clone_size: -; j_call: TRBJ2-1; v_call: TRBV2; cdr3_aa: CASRSKTVNSYNEQFF; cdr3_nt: TGTGCCAGCAGGTCGAAGACAGTAAACTCCTACAATGAGCAGTTCTTC
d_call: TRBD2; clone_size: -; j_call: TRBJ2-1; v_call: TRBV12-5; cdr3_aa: CASGLGQLPGLAGGALRQFF; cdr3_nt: TGTGCTAGTGGTTTGGGACAGCTCCCGGGACTAGCGGGGGGGGCCCTAAGGCAGTTCTTC
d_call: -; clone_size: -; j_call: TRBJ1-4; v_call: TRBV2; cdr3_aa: CASTPIQGLLSEKLFF; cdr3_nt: TGTGCCAGCACCCCCATCCAGGGCCTTTTGTCCGAAAAACTGTTTTTT
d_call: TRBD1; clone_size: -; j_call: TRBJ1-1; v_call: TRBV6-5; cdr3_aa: CASSYSLGTDEAFF; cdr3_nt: TGTGCCAGCAGTTACTCATTGGGGACAGATGAAGCTTTCTTT
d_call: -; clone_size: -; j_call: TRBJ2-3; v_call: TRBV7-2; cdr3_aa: CASSSRTSSDTQYF; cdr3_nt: TGTGCCAGCAGCTCACGGACCAGCTCAGATACGCAGTATTTT
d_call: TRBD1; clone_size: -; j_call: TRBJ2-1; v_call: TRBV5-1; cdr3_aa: CASSLTTGDRNEQFF; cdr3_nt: TGCGCCAGCAGCTTGACTACAGGGGATCGCAATGAGCAGTTCTTC
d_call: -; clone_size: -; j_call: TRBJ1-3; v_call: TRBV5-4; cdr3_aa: CASSLEGVGNTIYF; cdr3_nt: TGTGCCAGCAGCTTGGAGGGGGTAGGAAACACCATATATTTT
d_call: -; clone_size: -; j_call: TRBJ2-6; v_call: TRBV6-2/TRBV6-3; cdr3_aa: CASSYGGARANVLTF; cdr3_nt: TGTGCCAGCAGTTATGGGGGGGCTAGGGCCAACGTCCTGACTTTC
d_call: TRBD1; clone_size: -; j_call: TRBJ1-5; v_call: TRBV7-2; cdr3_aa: CASSLSDRVGQPQHF; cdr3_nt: TGTGCCAGCAGCTTAAGTGACAGGGTAGGTCAGCCCCAGCATTTT
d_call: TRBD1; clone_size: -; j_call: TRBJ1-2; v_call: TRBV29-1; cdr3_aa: CSGDREGYTF; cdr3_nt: TGCAGCGGGGACAGGGAAGGCTACACCTTC
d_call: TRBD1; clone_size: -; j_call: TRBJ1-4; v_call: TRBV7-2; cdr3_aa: CASSGLGQGRGKLFF; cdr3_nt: TGTGCCAGCAGCGGCCTGGGACAGGGGAGGGGAAAACTGTTTTTT
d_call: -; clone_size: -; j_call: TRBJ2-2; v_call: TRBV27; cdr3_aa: CASSLYPRGARGTGELFF; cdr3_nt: TGTGCCAGCAGTCTTTATCCGAGGGGGGCGCGGGGCACCGGGGAGCTGTTTTTT
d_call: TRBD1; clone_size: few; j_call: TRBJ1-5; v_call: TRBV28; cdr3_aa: CASSLGQGGSYSNQPQHF; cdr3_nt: TGTGCCAGCAGTTTGGGACAGGGGGGTTCCTATAGCAATCAGCCCCAGCATTTT
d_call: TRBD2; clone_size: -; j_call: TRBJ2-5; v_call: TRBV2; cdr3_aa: CASSEPSGGLETQYF; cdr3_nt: TGTGCCAGCAGTGAGCCTAGCGGGGGGTTAGAGACCCAGTACTTC
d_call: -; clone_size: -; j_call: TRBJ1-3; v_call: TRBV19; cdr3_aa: CASTPAGSRSGNTIYF; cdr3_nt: TGTGCCAGTACCCCGGCGGGCTCTCGCTCTGGAAACACCATATATTTT
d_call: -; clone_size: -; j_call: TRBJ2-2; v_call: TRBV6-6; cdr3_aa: CASRRLDTGELFF; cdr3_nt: TGTGCCAGCAGGCGACTAGACACCGGGGAGCTGTTTTTT
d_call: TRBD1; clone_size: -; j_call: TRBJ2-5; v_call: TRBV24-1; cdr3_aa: CATSGQGVGVETQYF; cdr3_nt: TGTGCCACCAGTGGACAGGGAGTTGGGGTAGAGACCCAGTACTTC
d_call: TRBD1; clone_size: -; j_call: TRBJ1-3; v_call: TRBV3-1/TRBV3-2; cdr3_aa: CASSQERTGVGNTIYF; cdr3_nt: TGTGCCAGCAGCCAAGAACGGACAGGGGTGGGAAACACCATATATTTT
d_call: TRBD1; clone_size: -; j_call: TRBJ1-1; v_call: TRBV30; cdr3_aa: CAWSVSGGSGAFF; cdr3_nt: TGTGCCTGGAGTGTATCAGGGGGCAGTGGTGCTTTCTTT
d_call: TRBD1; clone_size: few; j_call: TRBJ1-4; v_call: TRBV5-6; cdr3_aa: CASSEGTVEKLFF; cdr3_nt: TGTGCCAGCAGCGAGGGGACAGTTGAAAAACTGTTTTTT
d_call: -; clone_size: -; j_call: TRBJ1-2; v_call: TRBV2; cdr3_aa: CASSERPAGYGYTF; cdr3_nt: TGTGCCAGCAGTGAGCGGCCAGCTGGGTATGGCTACACCTTC
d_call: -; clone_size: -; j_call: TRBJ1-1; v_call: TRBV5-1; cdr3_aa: CASSRHETMNTEAFF; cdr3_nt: TGCGCCAGCAGCAGACACGAGACCATGAACACTGAAGCTTTCTTT
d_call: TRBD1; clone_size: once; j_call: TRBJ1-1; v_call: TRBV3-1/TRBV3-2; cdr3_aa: CASSPTGVTEAFF; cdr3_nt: TGTGCCAGCAGCCCAACAGGGGTCACTGAAGCTTTCTTT
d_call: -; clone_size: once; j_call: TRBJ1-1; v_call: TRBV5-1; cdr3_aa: CASSLTGHMNTEAFF; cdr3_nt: TGCGCCAGCAGCTTGACAGGACACATGAACACTGAAGCTTTCTTT
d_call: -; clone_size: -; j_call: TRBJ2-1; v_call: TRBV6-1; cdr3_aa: CASSDRTGNSYNEQFF; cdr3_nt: TGTGCCAGCAGTGACCGGACCGGAAATTCCTACAATGAGCAGTTCTTC
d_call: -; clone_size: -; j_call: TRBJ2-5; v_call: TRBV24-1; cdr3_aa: CATSDSGPPGETQYF; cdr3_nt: TGTGCCACCAGTGATTCTGGGCCGCCGGGAGAGACCCAGTACTTC